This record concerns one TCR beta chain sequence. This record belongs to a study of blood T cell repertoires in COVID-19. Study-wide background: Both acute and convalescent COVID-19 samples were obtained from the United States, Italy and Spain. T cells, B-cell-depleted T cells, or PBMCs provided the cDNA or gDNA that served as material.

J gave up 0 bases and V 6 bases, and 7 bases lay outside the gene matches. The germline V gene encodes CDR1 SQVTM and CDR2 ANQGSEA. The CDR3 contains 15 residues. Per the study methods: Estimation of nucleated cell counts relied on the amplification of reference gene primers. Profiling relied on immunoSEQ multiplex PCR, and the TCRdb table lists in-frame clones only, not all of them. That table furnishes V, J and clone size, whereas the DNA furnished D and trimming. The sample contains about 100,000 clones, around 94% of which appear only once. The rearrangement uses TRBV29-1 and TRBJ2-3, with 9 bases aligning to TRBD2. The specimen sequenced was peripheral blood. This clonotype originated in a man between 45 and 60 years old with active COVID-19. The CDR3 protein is CSVVPSGTSTDTQYF. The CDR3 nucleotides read TGCAGCGTAGTTCCTAGCGGGACTAGCACAGATACGCAGTATTTT.